A few counts support the clone carrying this TCR beta chain. Its cognate antigen is unknown. One end of the junction varies from germline; a read error may be responsible. Expressed TCRB transcripts were sequenced because the isolated RNA had all been reverse transcribed beforehand. Measured with immunoSEQ multiplex PCR; TCRdb has only the in-frame clones, and not every one. Of about 400,000 clones detected, roughly 12% appear once; the ten largest clones hold 0.0085% to 0.012%. These data belong to a study of beta chain features in type 1 diabetes. CDR3 length: 11 amino acids. Germline CDR1 is MDHEN and CDR2 is SYDVKM. Study-level results: Shortening of TCRB CDR3s, moderate but significant, appeared in all four CD4+ subsets of Type 1 diabetes patients. Within patients, naive, central memory and Treg TCRB repertoires seemed more similar than within healthy donors.

The sequence derives from a woman aged 18-30 years with type 1 diabetes. The specimen sequenced was naive CD4+ T cells from blood. This sequence joins TRBV28 and TRBJ2-1; 9 bases are a match to TRBD2. The CDR3 reads CASSLLAGMLF. In DNA, the CDR3 is TGTGCCAGCAGTTTACTAGCGGGGATGCTCTTC.